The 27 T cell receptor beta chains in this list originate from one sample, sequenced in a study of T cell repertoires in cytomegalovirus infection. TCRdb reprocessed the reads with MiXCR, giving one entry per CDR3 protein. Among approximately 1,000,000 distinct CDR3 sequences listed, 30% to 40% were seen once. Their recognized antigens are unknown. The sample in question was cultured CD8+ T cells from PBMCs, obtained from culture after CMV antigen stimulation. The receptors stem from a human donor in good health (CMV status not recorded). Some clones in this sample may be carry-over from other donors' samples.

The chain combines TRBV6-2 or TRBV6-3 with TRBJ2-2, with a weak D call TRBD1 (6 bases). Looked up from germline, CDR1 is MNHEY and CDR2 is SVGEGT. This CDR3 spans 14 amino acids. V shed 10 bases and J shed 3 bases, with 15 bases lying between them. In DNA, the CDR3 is TGTGCCACTCCGGGACACAATTACACCGGGGAGCTGTTTTTT. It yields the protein CATPGHNYTGELFF.

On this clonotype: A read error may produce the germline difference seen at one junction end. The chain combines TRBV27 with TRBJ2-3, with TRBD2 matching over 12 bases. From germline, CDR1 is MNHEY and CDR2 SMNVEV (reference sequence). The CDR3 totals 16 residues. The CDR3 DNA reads TGTGCCAGCAGTTTACGACTAGCGGGAGTCCCGGATACACAGTATTTT. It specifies CASSLRLAGVPDTQYF.

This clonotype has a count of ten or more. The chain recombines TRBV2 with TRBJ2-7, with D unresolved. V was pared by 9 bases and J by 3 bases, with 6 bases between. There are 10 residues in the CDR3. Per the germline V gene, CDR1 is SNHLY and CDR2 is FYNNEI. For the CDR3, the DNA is TGTGCCAGTAAGGGCTACGAGCAGTACTTC. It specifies CASKGYEQYF.

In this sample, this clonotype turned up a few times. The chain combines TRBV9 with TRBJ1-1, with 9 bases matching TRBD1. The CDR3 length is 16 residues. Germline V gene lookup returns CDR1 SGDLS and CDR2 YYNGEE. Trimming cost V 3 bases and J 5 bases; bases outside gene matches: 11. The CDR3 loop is CASSAARDREGTEAFF. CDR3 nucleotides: TGTGCCAGCAGCGCCGCCAGGGACAGGGAGGGAACTGAAGCTTTCTTT.

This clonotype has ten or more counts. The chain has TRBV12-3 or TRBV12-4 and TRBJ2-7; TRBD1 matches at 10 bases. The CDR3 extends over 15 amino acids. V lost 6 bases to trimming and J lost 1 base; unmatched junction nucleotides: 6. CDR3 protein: CASSDRDRGSYEQYF. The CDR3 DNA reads TGTGCCAGCAGCGACCGGGACAGGGGTTCCTACGAGCAGTACTTC.

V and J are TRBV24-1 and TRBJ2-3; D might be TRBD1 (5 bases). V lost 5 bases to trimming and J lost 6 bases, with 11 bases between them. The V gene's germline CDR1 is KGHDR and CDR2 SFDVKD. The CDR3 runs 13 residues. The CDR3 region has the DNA TGTGCCACCAGTGCTCCACAGGCGGATACGCAGTATTTT. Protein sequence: CATSAPQADTQYF.

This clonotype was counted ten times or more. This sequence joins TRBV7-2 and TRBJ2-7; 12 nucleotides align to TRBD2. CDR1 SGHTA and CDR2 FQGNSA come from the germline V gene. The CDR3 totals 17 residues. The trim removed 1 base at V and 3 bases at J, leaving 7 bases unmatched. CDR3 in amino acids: CASSLGPGLAGFYEQYV. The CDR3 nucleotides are TGTGCCAGCAGCTTAGGCCCAGGACTAGCGGGGTTCTACGAGCAGTACGTC.

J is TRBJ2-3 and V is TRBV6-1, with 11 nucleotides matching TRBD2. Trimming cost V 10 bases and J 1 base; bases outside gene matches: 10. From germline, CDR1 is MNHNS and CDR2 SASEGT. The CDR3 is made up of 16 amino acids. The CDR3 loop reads CATSGGPYGRTDTQYF. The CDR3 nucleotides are TGTGCCACTAGCGGGGGGCCCTACGGCCGCACAGATACGCAGTATTTT.

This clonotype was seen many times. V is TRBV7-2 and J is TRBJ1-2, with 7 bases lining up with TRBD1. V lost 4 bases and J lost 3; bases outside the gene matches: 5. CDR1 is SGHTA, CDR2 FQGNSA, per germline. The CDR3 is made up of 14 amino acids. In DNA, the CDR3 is TGTGCCAGCAGCTCATACAGGGGTGACTATGGCTACACCTTC. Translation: CASSSYRGDYGYTF. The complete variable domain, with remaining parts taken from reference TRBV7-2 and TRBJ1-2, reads GAGVSQSPSNKVTEKGKDVELRCDPISGHTALYWYRQSLGQGLEFLIYFQGNSAPDKSGLPSDRFSAERTGGSVSTLTIQRTQQEDSAVYLCASSSYRGDYGYTFGSGTRLTVV.

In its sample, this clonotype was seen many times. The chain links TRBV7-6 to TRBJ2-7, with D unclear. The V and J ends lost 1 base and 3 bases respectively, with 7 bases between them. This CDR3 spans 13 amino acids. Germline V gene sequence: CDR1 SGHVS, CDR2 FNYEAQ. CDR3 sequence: CASSLGILYEQYF. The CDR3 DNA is TGTGCCAGCAGCTTAGGTATACTCTACGAGCAGTACTTC.

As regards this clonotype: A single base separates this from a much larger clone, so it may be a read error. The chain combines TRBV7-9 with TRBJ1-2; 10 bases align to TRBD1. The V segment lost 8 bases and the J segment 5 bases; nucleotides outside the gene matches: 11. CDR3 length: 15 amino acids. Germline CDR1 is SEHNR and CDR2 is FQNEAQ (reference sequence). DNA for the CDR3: TGTGCCAGCGGCCACCGGGACAGGGGAATTTATGGCTACACCTTC. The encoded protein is CASGHRDRGIYGYTF.

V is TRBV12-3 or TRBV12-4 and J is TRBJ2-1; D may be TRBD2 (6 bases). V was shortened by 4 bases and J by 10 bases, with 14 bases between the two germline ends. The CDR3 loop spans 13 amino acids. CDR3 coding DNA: TGTGCCAGCAGTTATACTAGCCTCGCCGAGCAGTTCTTC. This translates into CASSYTSLAEQFF.

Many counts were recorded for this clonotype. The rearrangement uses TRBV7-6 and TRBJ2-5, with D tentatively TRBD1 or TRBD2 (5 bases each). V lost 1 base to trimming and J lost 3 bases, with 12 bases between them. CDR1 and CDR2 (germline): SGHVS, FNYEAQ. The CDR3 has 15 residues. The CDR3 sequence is CASSLEPGREETQYF. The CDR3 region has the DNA TGTGCCAGCAGCTTAGAGCCGGGACGGGAAGAGACCCAGTACTTC.

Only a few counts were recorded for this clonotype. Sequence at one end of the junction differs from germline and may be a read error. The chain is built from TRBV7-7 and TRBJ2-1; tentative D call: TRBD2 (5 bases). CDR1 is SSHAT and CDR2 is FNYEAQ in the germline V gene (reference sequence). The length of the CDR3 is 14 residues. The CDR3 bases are TGTGCTAGCAGCTTAGGCGGACTGGTCAATGAGCAGTTCTTC. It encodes CASSLGGLVNEQFF.

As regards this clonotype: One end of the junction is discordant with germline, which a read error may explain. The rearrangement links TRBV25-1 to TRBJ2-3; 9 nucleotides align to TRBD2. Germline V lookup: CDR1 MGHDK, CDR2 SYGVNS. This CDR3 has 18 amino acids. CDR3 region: CVSSEYFRAGGTTDTQYF. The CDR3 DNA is TGTGTCAGCAGTGAATATTTCCGAGCGGGGGGTACCACAGATACGCAGTATTTT.

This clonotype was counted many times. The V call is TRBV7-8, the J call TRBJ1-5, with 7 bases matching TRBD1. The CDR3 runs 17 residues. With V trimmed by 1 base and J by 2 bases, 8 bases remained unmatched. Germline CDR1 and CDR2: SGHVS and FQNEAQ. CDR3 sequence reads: CASSLVRTGPRNQPQHF. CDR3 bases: TGTGCCAGCAGCTTAGTGAGGACAGGTCCACGCAATCAGCCCCAGCATTTT.

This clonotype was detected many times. The DNA of the CDR3 is TGTGCCAGCAGCTCTACAAATGAGCAGTTCTTC. This encodes CASSSTNEQFF. V gene TRBV7-2 combines with J gene TRBJ2-1; no reliable D call. Trimming removed 4 bases at V and 7 bases at J, with 5 bases between. CDR1 is SGHTA and CDR2 is FQGNSA in the germline V gene. There are 11 residues in the CDR3.

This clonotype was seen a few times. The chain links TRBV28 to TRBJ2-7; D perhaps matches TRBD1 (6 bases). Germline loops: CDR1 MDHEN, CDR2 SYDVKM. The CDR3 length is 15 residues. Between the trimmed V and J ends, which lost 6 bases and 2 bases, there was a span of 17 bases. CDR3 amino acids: CASSSPGHRPYEQYV. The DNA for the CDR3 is TGTGCCAGCAGCTCCCCGGGACACAGACCCTACGAGCAGTACGTC.

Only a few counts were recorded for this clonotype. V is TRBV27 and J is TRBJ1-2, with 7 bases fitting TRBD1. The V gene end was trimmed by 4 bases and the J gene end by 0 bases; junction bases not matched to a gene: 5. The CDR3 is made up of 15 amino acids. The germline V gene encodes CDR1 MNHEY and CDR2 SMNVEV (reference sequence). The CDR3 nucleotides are TGTGCCAGCAGTTCCGGGACAGAAGCTAACTATGGCTACACCTTC. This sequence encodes CASSSGTEANYGYTF.

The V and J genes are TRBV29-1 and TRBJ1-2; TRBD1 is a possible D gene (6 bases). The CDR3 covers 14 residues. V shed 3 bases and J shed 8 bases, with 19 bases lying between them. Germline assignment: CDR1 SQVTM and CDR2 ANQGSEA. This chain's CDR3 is CSVDYRVSIQGYTF. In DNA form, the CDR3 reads TGCAGCGTTGATTACAGGGTATCTATTCAGGGCTACACCTTC.

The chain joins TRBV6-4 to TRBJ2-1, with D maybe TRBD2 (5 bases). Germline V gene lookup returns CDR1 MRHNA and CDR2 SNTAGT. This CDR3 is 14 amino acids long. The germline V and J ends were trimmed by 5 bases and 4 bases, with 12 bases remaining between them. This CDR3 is CASSTSYLYNEQFF. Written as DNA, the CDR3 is TGTGCCAGCAGTACTAGTTACCTATACAATGAGCAGTTCTTC.

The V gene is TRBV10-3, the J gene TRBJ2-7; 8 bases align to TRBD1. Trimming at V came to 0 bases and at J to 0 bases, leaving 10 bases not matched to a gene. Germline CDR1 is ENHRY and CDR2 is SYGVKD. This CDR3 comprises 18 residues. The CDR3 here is CAISESGTGSRTSYEQYF. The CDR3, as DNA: TGTGCCATCAGTGAGTCCGGGACAGGTTCCCGTACCTCCTACGAGCAGTACTTC.

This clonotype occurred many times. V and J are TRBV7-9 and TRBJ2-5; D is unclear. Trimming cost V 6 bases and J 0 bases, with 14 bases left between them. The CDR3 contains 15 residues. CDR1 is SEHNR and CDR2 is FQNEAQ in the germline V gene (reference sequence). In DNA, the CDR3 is TGTGCCAGCAGTTTAAGGGTGCCTTACCAAGAGACCCAGTACTTC. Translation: CASSLRVPYQETQYF.

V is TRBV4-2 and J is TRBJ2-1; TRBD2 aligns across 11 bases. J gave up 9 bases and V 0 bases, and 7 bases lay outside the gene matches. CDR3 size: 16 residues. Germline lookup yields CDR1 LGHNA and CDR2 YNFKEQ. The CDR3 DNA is TGTGCCAGCAGCCAAGAGGGGGCTAGCGGGGGGTTTGAGCAGTTCTTC. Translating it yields CASSQEGASGGFEQFF.

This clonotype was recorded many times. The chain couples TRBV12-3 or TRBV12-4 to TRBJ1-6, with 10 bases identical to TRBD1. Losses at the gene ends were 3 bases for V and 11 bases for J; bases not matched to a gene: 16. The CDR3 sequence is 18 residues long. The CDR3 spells CASSLDDRGHGFEAPLHF. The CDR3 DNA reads TGTGCCAGCAGTTTGGATGACAGGGGGCACGGTTTCGAGGCACCCCTCCACTTT.

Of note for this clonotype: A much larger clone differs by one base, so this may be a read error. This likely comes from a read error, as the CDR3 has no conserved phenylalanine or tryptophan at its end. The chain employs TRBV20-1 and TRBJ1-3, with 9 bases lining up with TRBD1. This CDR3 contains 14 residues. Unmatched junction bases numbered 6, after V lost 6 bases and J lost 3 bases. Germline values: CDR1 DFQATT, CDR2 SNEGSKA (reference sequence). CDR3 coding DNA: TGCAGTGCCCCGGGACAGGGAGGTGGAAACACCATATATCTT. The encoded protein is CSAPGQGGGNTIYL.

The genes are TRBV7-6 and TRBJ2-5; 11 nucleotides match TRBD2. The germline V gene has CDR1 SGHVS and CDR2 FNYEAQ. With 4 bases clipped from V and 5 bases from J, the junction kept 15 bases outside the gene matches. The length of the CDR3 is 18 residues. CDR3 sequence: CASSWPASGGTEGETQYF. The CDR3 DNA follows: TGTGCCAGCAGCTGGCCGGCTAGCGGGGGGACCGAGGGGGAGACCCAGTACTTC.